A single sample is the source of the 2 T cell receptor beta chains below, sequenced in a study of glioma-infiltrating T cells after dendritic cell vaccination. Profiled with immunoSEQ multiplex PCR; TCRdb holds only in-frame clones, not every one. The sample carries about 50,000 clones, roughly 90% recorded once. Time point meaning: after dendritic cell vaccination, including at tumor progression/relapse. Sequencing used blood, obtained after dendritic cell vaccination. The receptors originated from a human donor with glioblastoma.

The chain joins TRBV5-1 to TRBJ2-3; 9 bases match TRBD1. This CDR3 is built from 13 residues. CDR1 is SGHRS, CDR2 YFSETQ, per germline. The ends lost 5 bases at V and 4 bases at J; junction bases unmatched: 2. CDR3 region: CASRQGAADTQYF. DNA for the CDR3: TGCGCCAGCAGACAGGGGGCCGCAGATACGCAGTATTTT.

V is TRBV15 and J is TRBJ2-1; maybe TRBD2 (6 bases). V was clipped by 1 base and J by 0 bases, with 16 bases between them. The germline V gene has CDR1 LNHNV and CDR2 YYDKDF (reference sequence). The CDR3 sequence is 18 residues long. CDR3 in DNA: TGTGCCACCAGCAGAGCGGGGGTCATTGGGTTCTCCTACAATGAGCAGTTCTTC. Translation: CATSRAGVIGFSYNEQFF. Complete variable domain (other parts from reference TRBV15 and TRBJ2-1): DAMVIQNPRYQVTQFGKPVTLSCSQTLNHNVMYWYQQKSSQAPKLLFHYYDKDFNNEADTPDNFQSRRPNTSFCFLDIRSPGLGDTAMYLCATSRAGVIGFSYNEQFFGPGTRLTVL.